This TCR beta chain was found in a study of T cell responses to AZD1222 COVID-19 vaccine. In the study overall: Investigators merged groups given second doses at roughly 4 or roughly 12 weeks. Findings and caveats of the study: The peak T cell response came first, and repertoires were sampled only after it. Donors, mostly white British, included more females; clonal diversity was possibly underestimated.

A remark on this clone: Its target is not known.

Sequencing was performed with immunoSEQ multiplex PCR; in TCRdb, only in-frame clones are kept and a portion is missing. The sample comprises 100,000 to 150,000 clones, about 90% of which are singletons, and 8.5% to 10% rests with the top ten. Sequenced material: peripheral blood, taken on day 0 of AZD1222 vaccination. The source of this sequence is an adult in good health.

The CDR3 loop is CASSLLASYNEQFF. CDR3 sequence (DNA): TGTGCCAGCAGCTTGTTGGCCTCCTACAATGAGCAGTTCTTC. This chain connects TRBV5-6 to TRBJ2-1, with D hard to call. This CDR3 spans 14 amino acids. V was shortened by 1 base and J by 0 bases, with 5 bases between the two germline ends. Germline V CDR1 and CDR2: SGHDT, YYEEEE.